This T cell receptor beta chain appears in the sequencing data of a study of cytomegalovirus exposure and HLA in healthy donors. Study-wide results and caveats: In terms of immune exposure information, only CMV serostatus was available. A later analysis appeared to link common viral pathogens to several of the most significant clusters.

As to this clone: The target antigen is unknown.

The primer mix had 60 Vbeta and 13 Jbeta primers. Source study methods: A follow-up analysis tallied tens of millions of unique TCR beta chains, roughly 11 million shared. Sequencing was performed with immunoSEQ multiplex PCR; in TCRdb, only in-frame clones are kept and a portion is missing. That table furnishes V, J and clone size, whereas the DNA furnished D and trimming. Here the sample spans some 160,000 clones, less than 90% being singletons. Sequencing input: PBMCs. The receptor was isolated from a boy younger than 10 in good health and CMV-seronegative.

In DNA form, the CDR3 reads TGTGCCAGTACTTTCAAAGCGAGGCTGCTAGCGGAATCAACAGATACGCAGTATTTT. Protein: CASTFKARLLAESTDTQYF. This chain uses TRBV19 with TRBJ2-3, with 7 bases identical to TRBD2. V was clipped by 7 bases and J by 3 bases; unmatched bases: 22. This CDR3 has 19 amino acids. CDR1 LNHDA and CDR2 SQIVND come from the germline V gene (reference sequence).